These 21 T cell receptor beta chains originate from one sample sequenced in a study of CD8+CD57+ T cells in acquired aplastic anemia. Genomic DNA provided the template from which TCR beta VDJ and CDR3 profiles were obtained. TCRdb recomputed calls from the reads with MiXCR, one row per CDR3 protein. The sample holds hundreds of thousands of distinct CDR3 sequences, roughly 34% seen once. The authors sequenced patients whose flow cytometry had shown CD8+CD57+ cell expansion. The sequenced sample consisted of sorted CD4+, CD8+, or CD8+CD57+ T cells (not recorded which) from PBMCs. Receptors were obtained from a human donor with aplastic anemia.

This chain connects TRBV24-1 to TRBJ2-6; D gene uncertain. Trimming took 7 bases from V and 4 from J, leaving 7 bases between them. Per the germline V gene, CDR1 is KGHDR and CDR2 is SFDVKD. This CDR3 region has 13 residues. The CDR3 region is CATRATGANVLTF. The CDR3 region has the DNA TGTGCCACCAGGGCGACAGGGGCCAACGTCCTGACTTTC.

As concerns this clonotype: As the CDR3 is not closed by the conserved phenylalanine or tryptophan, this likely results from a read error. The V gene is TRBV20-1, the J gene TRBJ1-5; 7 nucleotides agree with TRBD1. This CDR3 region has 14 residues. The J segment lost 2 bases and the V segment lost 3 bases, leaving 4 bases of the junction unmatched. Germline V CDR1 and CDR2: DFQATT, SNEGSKA (reference sequence). The CDR3 DNA sequence: TGCAGTGCTAGTAAGGGGGCTCGCAATCAGCCCCAGCATCTT. Translation: CSASKGARNQPQHL.

This chain joins TRBV2 and TRBJ2-7; 13 positions agree with TRBD2. CDR1 and CDR2 from the germline V gene are SNHLY and FYNNEI. The CDR3 loop spans 16 amino acids. Losses at the gene ends were 6 bases for V and 0 bases for J; bases not matched to a gene: 5. CDR3 DNA: TGTGCCAGCAGCGGACTAGCGGGGGCCTACTCCTACGAGCAGTACTTC. The encoded protein is CASSGLAGAYSYEQYF.

This chain connects TRBV7-3 to TRBJ2-1, with 13 bases aligning to TRBD2. This CDR3 has 16 amino acids. In germline, CDR1 is SGHTA, CDR2 FQGTGA. The J segment lost 9 bases and the V segment lost 0 bases, leaving 5 bases of the junction unmatched. In DNA, the CDR3 is TGTGCCAGCAGCTTAACCGGGACTAGCGGGACGGGTGAGCAGTTCTTC. It translates to CASSLTGTSGTGEQFF. Supplemented by reference TRBV7-3 and TRBJ2-1, the full variable domain reads GAGVSQTPSNKVTEKGKYVELRCDPISGHTALYWYRQSLGQGPEFLIYFQGTGAADDSGLPNDRFFAVRPEGSVSTLKIQRTERGDSAVYLCASSLTGTSGTGEQFFGPGTRLTVL.

The chain combines TRBV5-4 with TRBJ1-1, with no clear D. The CDR3 consists of 12 residues. Looked up from germline, CDR1 is SGHNT and CDR2 is YYREEE (reference sequence). V lost 0 bases and J 8 bases, leaving 8 bases between the germline ends. The CDR3 DNA sequence: TGTGCCAGCAGCTTGGAGGTTGGGGAAGCTTTCTTT. Translated, it gives CASSLEVGEAFF.

V gene TRBV7-1 combines with J gene TRBJ2-1; 7 bases are shared with TRBD2. TRBV7-1 is flagged as an ORF with uncertain function. V was pared by 3 bases and J by 2 bases, with 13 bases of the junction left unmatched. This CDR3 contains 18 residues. DNA for the CDR3: TGTGCCAGCAGCTCTTCCCTCTCGCGGGAGTTTCCCTACAATGAGCAGTTCTTC. Protein: CASSSSLSREFPYNEQFF.

The chain is built from TRBV19 and TRBJ1-2, with D perhaps matching TRBD1 (6 bases). Germline loops: CDR1 LNHDA, CDR2 SQIVND (reference sequence). CDR3 length: 14 amino acids. V shed 5 bases and J shed 7 bases, with 17 bases lying between them. Here the CDR3 reads CASSARHIQGGYTF. The CDR3 DNA reads TGTGCCAGTAGTGCACGGCACATACAGGGTGGCTACACCTTC.

The rearrangement links TRBV6-5 to TRBJ2-7, with D perhaps matching TRBD2 (6 bases). Germline V gene data show CDR1 as MNHEY and CDR2 as SVGAGI. The germline V and J ends were trimmed by 4 bases and 3 bases, with 13 bases remaining between them. The CDR3 is 14 residues long. This CDR3 reads CASSSYGGGYEQYF. The CDR3 nucleotides are TGTGCCAGCAGTTCCTACGGGGGTGGCTACGAGCAGTACTTC.

This clonotype was counted only a few times. The chain's CDR3 is CASSLAGILDGQYF. The DNA of the CDR3 is TGTGCCAGCAGCTTAGCCGGTATTTTAGATGGTCAGTACTTC. The chain uses TRBV7-2 and TRBJ2-5; D unclear. Germline loops: CDR1 SGHTA, CDR2 FQGNSA. CDR3 size: 14 residues. Trimming removed 0 bases at V and 11 bases at J, with 16 bases between.

V is TRBV5-1 and J is TRBJ1-4; no definite D call. Germline V lookup: CDR1 SGHRS, CDR2 YFSETQ. With 4 bases removed from V and 1 base from J, the gap between germline ends came to 5 bases. The CDR3 is made up of 13 amino acids. CDR3 amino acids: CASSPGTNEKLFF. The CDR3 DNA follows: TGCGCCAGCAGCCCAGGAACTAATGAAAAACTGTTTTTT.

The rearrangement joins TRBV6-1 to TRBJ2-7; TRBD1 agrees at 7 bases. V shed 8 bases and J 2 bases; nucleotides not matched to a gene: 9. Germline loops: CDR1 MNHNS, CDR2 SASEGT. This CDR3 contains 14 residues. The CDR3 is CASSVSGQPYEQYV. The DNA of the CDR3 is TGTGCCAGCTCTGTCTCGGGACAGCCCTACGAGCAGTACGTC.

The chain has TRBV10-3 and TRBJ2-1; TRBD2 matches 10 bases. The CDR3 consists of 15 residues. Germline V gene sequence: CDR1 ENHRY, CDR2 SYGVKD. V lost 6 bases and J lost 5; bases outside the gene matches: 7. The CDR3 sequence: CAIREGLAGDNEQFF. For the CDR3, the DNA is TGTGCCATCAGAGAGGGTCTAGCGGGGGACAATGAGCAGTTCTTC.

V gene TRBV30 combines with J gene TRBJ1-6; D remains unclear. The CDR3 contains 14 residues. The V end was cut by 1 base, the J end by 7 bases, with 11 bases between. Germline V CDR1 and CDR2: GTSNPN, SVGIG (reference sequence). In nucleotides, the CDR3 is TGTGCCTGGAGTGGTGAGGGTGACAATTCACCCCTCCACTTT. Translated: CAWSGEGDNSPLHF.

In its sample, this clonotype was seen a few times. The V and J genes are TRBV20-1 and TRBJ1-1; D may be TRBD1 (6 bases). V dropped 2 bases and J dropped 4 bases, with 20 bases sitting between them. CDR1 is DFQATT, CDR2 SNEGSKA, per germline (reference sequence). The CDR3 spans 16 residues. The DNA of the CDR3 is TGCAGTGCTAGATTTCAAGGACGGGGGGCCGGCACTGAAGCTTTCTTT. It encodes CSARFQGRGAGTEAFF.

A few counts support this clonotype. The chain has TRBV2 and TRBJ1-4, with D perhaps TRBD1 (5 bases). CDR1 and CDR2 (germline): SNHLY, FYNNEI. CDR3 length: 15 residues. Trimming took off 5 bases at V and 4 bases at J, with 14 bases between the two ends. CDR3 region: CASSPSHRINEKLFF. DNA for the CDR3: TGTGCCAGCAGTCCCAGCCACAGGATTAATGAAAAACTGTTTTTT.

In its sample, this clonotype was seen many times. The rearrangement joins TRBV7-9 to TRBJ1-4; the D gene is possibly TRBD1 (5 bases). V gave up 11 bases and J gave up 2 bases, with 12 bases separating them. The CDR3 length is 13 residues. The germline gives CDR1 SEHNR, CDR2 FQNEAQ (reference sequence). The CDR3 here is CAGSGMTNEKLFF. The CDR3 DNA is TGTGCCGGCTCAGGGATGACTAATGAAAAACTGTTTTTT.

Many counts were recorded for this clonotype. J is TRBJ1-5 and V is TRBV29-1; D remains ambiguous. With 4 bases removed from V and 6 bases from J, the gap between germline ends came to 10 bases. The CDR3 spans 12 residues. Germline-derived CDR1 and CDR2 are SQVTM and ANQGSEA. The CDR3 loop reads CSVGSPSQPQHF. For the CDR3, the DNA is TGCAGCGTTGGATCGCCCAGTCAGCCCCAGCATTTT.

In its sample, this clonotype was seen a few times. The chain links TRBV2 to TRBJ2-3, with 13 bases fitting TRBD2. Germline values: CDR1 SNHLY, CDR2 FYNNEI. The CDR3 runs to 16 residues. With 6 bases clipped from V and 3 bases from J, the junction kept 6 bases outside the gene matches. The CDR3 nucleotides read TGTGCCAGCAGGGGGATACTAGCGGGGGGGACAGATACGCAGTATTTT. Translation gives CASRGILAGGTDTQYF.

In this sample, this clonotype turned up once. Germline is not matched at one junction end, which may reflect a read error. The rearrangement links TRBV30 to TRBJ1-2; D is unclear. CDR3 length equals 14 residues. CDR1 and CDR2 (germline): GTSNPN, SVGIG (reference sequence). The CDR3 loop reads CAWSVLGRNYGHTF. CDR3 nucleotide sequence: TGTGCCTGGAGTGTACTAGGACGGAACTATGGCCACACCTTC.

The V gene is TRBV6-2 or TRBV6-3, the J gene TRBJ2-2, with 7 bases matching TRBD1. CDR1 and CDR2 (germline): MNHEY, SVGEGT. The CDR3 has 15 amino acids. V was clipped by 5 bases and J by 5 bases; unmatched bases: 8. The CDR3: CASSPRTGYTGELFF. DNA of the CDR3: TGTGCCAGCAGTCCGAGGACAGGATATACCGGGGAGCTGTTTTTT.

This clonotype was detected many times. This chain connects TRBV20-1 to TRBJ2-7, with D unclear. Trimming stripped 3 bases from V and 3 bases from J, with 6 bases between. Germline V CDR1 and CDR2: DFQATT, SNEGSKA (reference sequence). The CDR3 is 11 amino acids. CDR3 sequence reads: CSASRSYEQYF. CDR3 sequence (DNA): TGCAGTGCTAGTCGCAGCTACGAGCAGTACTTC.